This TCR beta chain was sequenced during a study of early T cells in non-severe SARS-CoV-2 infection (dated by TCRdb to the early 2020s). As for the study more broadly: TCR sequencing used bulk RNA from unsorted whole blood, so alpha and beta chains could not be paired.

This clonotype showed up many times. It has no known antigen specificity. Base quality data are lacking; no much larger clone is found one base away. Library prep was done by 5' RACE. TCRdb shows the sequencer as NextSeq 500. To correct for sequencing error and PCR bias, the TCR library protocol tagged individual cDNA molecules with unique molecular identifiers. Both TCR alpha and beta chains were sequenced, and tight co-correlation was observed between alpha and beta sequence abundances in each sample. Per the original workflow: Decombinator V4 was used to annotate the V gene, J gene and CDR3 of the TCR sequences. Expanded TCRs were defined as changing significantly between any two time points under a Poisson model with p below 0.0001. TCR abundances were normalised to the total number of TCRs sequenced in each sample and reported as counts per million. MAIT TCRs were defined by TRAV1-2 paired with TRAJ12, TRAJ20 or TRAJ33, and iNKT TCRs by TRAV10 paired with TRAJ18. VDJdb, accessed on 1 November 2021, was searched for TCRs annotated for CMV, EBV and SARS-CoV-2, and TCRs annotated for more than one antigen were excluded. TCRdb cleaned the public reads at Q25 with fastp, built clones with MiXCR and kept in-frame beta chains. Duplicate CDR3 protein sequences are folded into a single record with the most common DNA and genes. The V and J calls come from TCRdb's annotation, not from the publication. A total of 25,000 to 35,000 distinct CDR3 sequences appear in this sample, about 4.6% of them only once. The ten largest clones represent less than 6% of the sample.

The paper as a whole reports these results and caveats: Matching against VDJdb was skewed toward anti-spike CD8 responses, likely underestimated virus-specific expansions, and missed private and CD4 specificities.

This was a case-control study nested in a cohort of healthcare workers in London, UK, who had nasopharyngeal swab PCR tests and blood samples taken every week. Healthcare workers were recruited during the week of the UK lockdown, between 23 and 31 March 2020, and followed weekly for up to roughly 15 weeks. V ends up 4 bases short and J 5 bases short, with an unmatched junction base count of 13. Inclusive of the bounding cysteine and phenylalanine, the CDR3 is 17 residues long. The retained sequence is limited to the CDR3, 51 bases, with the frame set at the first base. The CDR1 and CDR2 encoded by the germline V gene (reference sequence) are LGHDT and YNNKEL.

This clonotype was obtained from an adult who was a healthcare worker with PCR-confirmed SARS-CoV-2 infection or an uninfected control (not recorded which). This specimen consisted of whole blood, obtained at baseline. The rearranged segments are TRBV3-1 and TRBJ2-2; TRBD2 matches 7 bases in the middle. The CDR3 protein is CASSRYAGLSSTGELFF. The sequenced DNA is TGTGCCAGCAGCCGATATGCGGGACTATCCTCTACCGGGGAGCTGTTTTTT.